A single sample is the source of the 30 T cell receptor beta chains below, sequenced in a study of blood T cell repertoires in COVID-19. The protocol was immunoSEQ multiplex PCR, while the TCRdb copy is restricted to in-frame clones and leaves out a portion. Counted here are some 200,000 clones, around 89% occurring once; the ten biggest clones make up roughly 8.4%. Sequencing was done on a sample of PBMCs or T cells enriched from blood (not recorded which). The source is a woman in her late teens or twenties who had recovered from COVID-19.

This clone was found many times. The rearrangement links TRBV7-4 to TRBJ2-7; TRBD2 matches at 7 bases. Germline values: CDR1 SGHVT, CDR2 SQSDAQ. V lost 2 bases and J lost 0; bases outside the gene matches: 4. The CDR3 consists of 15 residues. The CDR3 loop is CASSLREGSSYEQYF. The CDR3 nucleotides read TGTGCCAGCAGCTTAAGGGAGGGGAGCTCCTACGAGCAGTACTTC. Based on the CDR3 plus reference TRBV7-4 and TRBJ2-7, the full variable domain is GAGVSQSPRYKVAKRGRDVALRCDSISGHVTLYWYRQTLGQGSEVLTYSQSDAQRDKSGRPSGRFSAERPERSVSTLKIQRTEQGDSAVYLCASSLREGSSYEQYFGPGTRLTVT.

The gene calls are TRBV5-1 and TRBJ1-2, with TRBD1 matching over 7 bases. From germline, CDR1 is SGHRS and CDR2 YFSETQ. V lost 3 bases, J lost 6 bases, and 8 bases stayed unmatched. The CDR3 consists of 14 residues. For the CDR3, the DNA is TGCGCCAGCAGCTCATTACAGGGGCCGCATGGCTACACCTTC. Its translation: CASSSLQGPHGYTF.

The chain couples TRBV28 to TRBJ1-2; the D gene is possibly TRBD1 (5 bases). V lost 2 bases, J lost 6 bases, and 13 bases lay in between. This CDR3 comprises 14 residues. The germline V gene has CDR1 MDHEN and CDR2 SYDVKM. The CDR3 DNA is TGTGCCAGCAGTTTAGAGTCCCCCAGGGATGGCTACACCTTC. This sequence encodes CASSLESPRDGYTF.

The chain couples TRBV9 to TRBJ2-7, with 10 bases aligning to TRBD2. CDR1 and CDR2 from the germline V gene are SGDLS and YYNGEE. V trimming: 6 bases; J trimming: 3 bases; junction bases outside the gene matches: 6. This CDR3 has 14 amino acids. The DNA for the CDR3 is TGTGCCAGCAACGAGCGGGGGGGCCACTACGAGCAGTACTTC. Its translation: CASNERGGHYEQYF.

The chain employs TRBV19 and TRBJ1-2, with TRBD1 matching over 9 bases. After removal of 3 bases from V and 2 bases from J, the junction contained 1 base not matched to a gene. Germline CDR1 LNHDA, CDR2 SQIVND (reference sequence). The CDR3 covers 14 residues. The CDR3 sequence is CASSIGTGNYGYTF. The DNA of the CDR3 is TGTGCCAGTAGTATCGGGACAGGGAACTATGGCTACACCTTC. Supplemented by reference TRBV19 and TRBJ1-2, the full variable domain reads DGGITQSPKYLFRKEGQNVTLSCEQNLNHDAMYWYRQDPGQGLRLIYYSQIVNDFQKGDIAEGYSVSREKKESFPLTVTSAQKNPTAFYLCASSIGTGNYGYTFGSGTRLTVV.

This chain links TRBV10-3 with TRBJ2-5; a weak D match, TRBD2 (7 bases). CDR1 is ENHRY and CDR2 is SYGVKD in the germline V gene. This CDR3 has 16 residues. The V and J ends lost 1 base and 2 bases respectively, with 14 bases between them. Here the CDR3 DNA reads TGTGCCATCAGTGAGTTTTCCGGGGGGCTACAAGAGACCCAGTACTTC. This encodes CAISEFSGGLQETQYF.

The chain recombines TRBV6-5 with TRBJ1-2; 8 bases are shared with TRBD1. Germline values: CDR1 MNHEY, CDR2 SVGAGI. V lost 2 bases, J lost 4 bases, and 3 bases stayed unmatched. The CDR3 length is 14 residues. CDR3 bases: TGTGCCAGCAGTTACGCCGGGACAGGCTATGGCTACACCTTC. This translates into CASSYAGTGYGYTF.

This rearrangement joins TRBV11-2 to TRBJ1-4; the D is unclear. The CDR3 runs to 15 residues. Germline assignment: CDR1 SGHAT and CDR2 FQNNGV. Trimming took off 5 bases at V and 13 bases at J, with 23 bases between the two ends. CDR3 DNA: TGTGCCAGCAGCCAAACGGTTGGAGGCCAGAACCGACTGTTTTTT. This translates into CASSQTVGGQNRLFF.

V is TRBV4-1 and J is TRBJ2-1; 8 nucleotides line up with TRBD1. Germline V lookup: CDR1 MGHRA, CDR2 YSYEKL. Trimming removed 4 bases from V and 3 bases from J; junction bases left unmatched: 8. This CDR3 is built from 16 residues. Written as DNA, the CDR3 is TGCGCCAGCAGCCTCATCCAGGGGGCGCGCTACAATGAGCAGTTCTTC. This codes for CASSLIQGARYNEQFF.

This clone was detected once. The V call is TRBV30, the J call TRBJ1-4; weak D call: TRBD1 (6 bases). The CDR3 has 13 amino acids. Trimming shortened V by 4 bases and J by 6 bases, and 12 bases separated the two germline ends. Germline CDR1 GTSNPN, CDR2 SVGIG (reference sequence). CDR3 sequence (DNA): TGTGCCTGGAACAGAGGGGGTTATGAAAAACTGTTTTTT. Its protein is CAWNRGGYEKLFF.

The V gene is TRBV10-2, the J gene TRBJ1-1; unclear D gene. Germline assignment: CDR1 WSHSY and CDR2 SAAADI. This CDR3 is 13 amino acids long. V was cut by 6 bases and J by 10 bases, with 18 bases left in between. The CDR3 nucleotides read TGCGCCAGCAGGGATACGGGAACACTGGGAGCTTTCTTT. This codes for CASRDTGTLGAFF.

The table lists this clone with a few counts. The chain carries TRBV5-5 and TRBJ2-7; 7 bases align to TRBD1. CDR1 is SGHKS and CDR2 is YYEKEE in the germline V gene (reference sequence). V shed 6 bases and J 4 bases; nucleotides not matched to a gene: 19. The CDR3 consists of 17 residues. The CDR3 loop reads CASNPRRGSWFFYEQYF. DNA of the CDR3: TGTGCCAGCAACCCGCGCAGGGGGAGCTGGTTTTTTTACGAGCAGTACTTC.

V usage is TRBV9 and J usage is TRBJ2-5, with 7 bases identical to TRBD1. Per germline, CDR1 SGDLS and CDR2 YYNGEE. V was clipped by 0 bases and J by 3 bases; unmatched bases: 8. This CDR3 is built from 16 residues. This CDR3 reads CASSVGQGISKETQYF. CDR3 nucleotide sequence: TGTGCCAGCAGCGTAGGACAGGGTATTTCGAAAGAGACCCAGTACTTC.

The chain combines TRBV3-1 (or the pseudogene TRBV3-2) with TRBJ1-2; possibly TRBD1 for D (5 bases). Germline loops: CDR1 LGHDT, CDR2 YNNKEL (reference sequence). V was cut by 0 bases and J by 5 bases, with 7 bases left in between. CDR3 length: 13 amino acids. CDR3 sequence (DNA): TGTGCCAGCAGCCAAGATCCAGGGTATGGCTACACCTTC. This codes for CASSQDPGYGYTF.

The CDR3 DNA follows: TGTGCCAGCAGCGCTCCGGGACAGGGGAACACCGGGGAGCTGTTTTTT. It yields the protein CASSAPGQGNTGELFF. The gene calls are TRBV9 and TRBJ2-2; 9 nucleotides line up with TRBD1. The CDR3 is 16 residues long. With V trimmed by 3 bases and J by 1 base, 4 bases remained unmatched. Germline V lookup: CDR1 SGDLS, CDR2 YYNGEE.

The chain recombines TRBV6-5 with TRBJ1-2, with D perhaps matching TRBD1 (5 bases). The CDR3 totals 14 residues. Germline V gene sequence: CDR1 MNHEY, CDR2 SVGAGI. V was cut by 2 bases and J by 0 bases, with 7 bases left in between. The CDR3 here is CASSYDSSNYGYTF. The DNA of the CDR3 is TGTGCCAGCAGTTACGACAGTTCTAACTATGGCTACACCTTC.

J is TRBJ2-3 and V is TRBV19; D gene unclear. CDR1 is LNHDA and CDR2 is SQIVND in the germline V gene (reference sequence). Trimming left V 6 bases short and J 0 bases short, with 7 bases between. The CDR3 totals 13 residues. CDR3 nucleotide sequence: TGTGCCAGTAGGGCCAGAAGCACAGATACGCAGTATTTT. Protein product: CASRARSTDTQYF.

The chain is built from TRBV5-4 and TRBJ2-7; D may be TRBD1 (5 bases). Trimming shortened V by 4 bases and J by 7 bases, and 15 bases separated the two germline ends. CDR1 and CDR2 from the germline V gene are SGHNT and YYREEE (reference sequence). The CDR3 is made up of 13 amino acids. The CDR3 region has the DNA TGTGCCAGCAGCGACCAAGGGGTGAGGGAGCAGTACTTC. As protein: CASSDQGVREQYF.

The chain employs TRBV6-5 and TRBJ2-3; tentatively, D is TRBD2 (5 bases). The V end was cut by 5 bases, the J end by 0 bases, with 12 bases between. Germline V CDR1 and CDR2: MNHEY, SVGAGI. The CDR3 covers 15 residues. CDR3 sequence reads: CASSQNRGSTDTQYF. For the CDR3, the DNA is TGTGCCAGCAGTCAGAACCGGGGTAGCACAGATACGCAGTATTTT.

The CDR3 here is CASSSATRPRETQYF. The CDR3 DNA is TGTGCCAGCAGTTCTGCGACTAGGCCGCGGGAGACCCAGTACTTC. The rearrangement uses TRBV5-6 and TRBJ2-5; a weak D match, TRBD2 (6 bases). The CDR3 sequence is 15 residues long. Looked up from germline, CDR1 is SGHDT and CDR2 is YYEEEE. The germline V and J ends were trimmed by 5 bases and 5 bases, with 19 bases remaining between them.

This sequence joins TRBV4-2 and TRBJ2-1, with a weak D call TRBD2 (6 bases). CDR3 length equals 15 residues. Germline loops: CDR1 LGHNA, CDR2 YNFKEQ. With 1 base removed from V and 8 bases from J, the gap between germline ends came to 15 bases. The chain's CDR3 is CASSQGRRGLDEQFF. For the CDR3, the DNA is TGTGCCAGCAGCCAAGGGAGGAGGGGACTCGATGAGCAGTTCTTC.

V and J are TRBV12-1 and TRBJ1-2. TRBV12-1 is a pseudogene. CDR3 size: 14 residues. This chain's CDR3 is CASSFFLRFYGYTF. CDR3 sequence (DNA): TGTGCCAGCAGCTTTTTCTTGAGGTTTTATGGCTACACCTTC.

V usage is TRBV19 and J usage is TRBJ2-5; 16 nucleotides line up with TRBD2. From germline, CDR1 is LNHDA and CDR2 SQIVND (reference sequence). The CDR3 is 17 residues long. V was pared by 4 bases and J by 10 bases, with 12 bases of the junction left unmatched. CDR3 region: CASSTSGTSGGVLVQYF. For the CDR3, the DNA is TGTGCCAGTAGTACGTCTGGGACTAGCGGGGGGGTCTTGGTCCAGTACTTC.

This clone was seen a single time. This sequence joins TRBV2 and TRBJ2-2; D is perhaps TRBD1 (7 bases). V lost 8 bases and J lost 4, with 11 bases in between. This CDR3 is built from 13 residues. The germline gives CDR1 SNHLY, CDR2 FYNNEI. The CDR3 DNA reads TGTGCCAGCCTTCAGGGGGGCACCGGGGAGCTGTTTTTT. This codes for CASLQGGTGELFF. Using reference TRBV2 and TRBJ2-2 for the parts outside the CDR3, the full variable domain is EPEVTQTPSHQVTQMGQEVILRCVPISNHLYFYWYRQILGQKVEFLVSFYNNEISEKSEIFDDQFSVERPDGSNFTLKIRSTKLEDSAMYFCASLQGGTGELFFGEGSRLTVL.

The genes are TRBV19 and TRBJ1-2; the D gene is possibly TRBD1 (5 bases). V was trimmed by 7 bases and J by 2 bases, leaving 5 bases between them. The CDR3 totals 11 residues. Germline CDR1 is LNHDA and CDR2 is SQIVND (reference sequence). CDR3 sequence: CASNRNYGYTF. CDR3 in DNA: TGTGCCAGTAACAGGAACTATGGCTACACCTTC.

The chain employs TRBV24-1 and TRBJ2-7; 11 bases map to TRBD1. Trimming removed 5 bases from V and 3 bases from J; junction bases left unmatched: 17. The CDR3 sequence is 19 residues long. Germline CDR1 KGHDR, CDR2 SFDVKD. Here the CDR3 reads CATSVRSGGQGGSRYEQYF. The CDR3 DNA sequence: TGTGCCACCAGTGTAAGATCCGGGGGACAGGGGGGATCACGCTACGAGCAGTACTTC.

This chain joins TRBV27 and TRBJ1-2, with D unclear. V was clipped by 5 bases and J by 2 bases, with 12 bases between them. This CDR3 is 14 amino acids long. Germline CDR1 reads MNHEY; CDR2 reads SMNVEV (reference sequence). CDR3 sequence: CASSPLDNNYGYTF. The CDR3 DNA is TGTGCCAGCAGTCCCTTAGACAACAACTATGGCTACACCTTC.

V and J are TRBV2 and TRBJ1-2; D gene ambiguous. The CDR3 totals 13 residues. CDR1 and CDR2 from the germline V gene are SNHLY and FYNNEI. The V and J ends lost 5 bases and 5 bases respectively, with 12 bases between them. The CDR3 reads CASSRLLGYGYTF. CDR3 coding DNA: TGTGCCAGCAGTCGACTACTGGGGTATGGCTACACCTTC.

This chain links TRBV10-2 with TRBJ1-1; D may be TRBD1 (6 bases). The V end was cut by 6 bases, the J end by 1 base, with 12 bases between. The CDR3 consists of 14 residues. Germline CDR1 and CDR2: WSHSY and SAAADI. In DNA, the CDR3 is TGCGCCAGCAGCTCCACAGGGCAGAACACTGAAGCTTTCTTT. It codes for CASSSTGQNTEAFF.

The rearrangement joins TRBV28 to TRBJ2-7; a weak D match, TRBD2 (7 bases). The CDR3 is 14 residues long. From germline, CDR1 is MDHEN and CDR2 SYDVKM. Between the trimmed V and J ends, which lost 3 bases and 6 bases, there was a span of 15 bases. The CDR3 bases are TGTGCCAGCAGTTTTGTGCGGGGGCGAGGCGAGCAGTACTTC. Translation gives CASSFVRGRGEQYF.